The clone carrying this T cell receptor (beta chain) was found a few times. Its antigen remains unidentified. CDR1 and CDR2 (germline): DFQATT, SNEGSKA (reference sequence). The trim removed 5 bases at V and 3 bases at J, leaving 9 bases unmatched. This CDR3 has 15 amino acids. This entry belongs to a study of T-cell reconstitution after alpha-beta-depleted transplantation in children. Study-level findings and limits: As was reported, about two months after transplant, alpha-beta T cells came from several hundred expanded graft clones. By one year post-transplant, T-cell counts and diversity largely arose from T cells that were newly produced. Several patients had high TCRbeta diversity at day 60; it came from surviving recipient T cells and thymic progenitors.

Unique molecular identifiers were incorporated when the TCRbeta library was constructed. TCRdb reanalysed the PCR reads using MiXCR and keeps one entry per CDR3 protein. Here the sample spans about 980,000 distinct CDR3 sequences, around 30% being singletons. The chain combines TRBV20-1 with TRBJ2-3; 9 positions agree with TRBD2. Here the sequenced sample was PBMCs, mostly from graft donor cells, taken 360 days after TCRalphabeta/CD19-depleted stem cell transplant. The source is a boy less than two years old who had a stem cell transplant for SCID, so the T cells may come from the graft donor. CDR3 in DNA: TGCAGTGCTTCCAGAGCGGGGGGCAGAACAGATACGCAGTATTTT. Protein: CSASRAGGRTDTQYF.